The sequence of this T cell receptor (beta chain) was determined in a study of somatic mutations in cytotoxic T cells in rheumatoid arthritis. After CD4+ and CD8+ cells were isolated by positive magnetic bead selection, their purity was checked by flow cytometry. The table came from immunoSEQ multiplex PCR; TCRdb's copy has only in-frame clones and leaves some out. The table records roughly 14,000 clones, roughly 73% of them present only once. Between the trimmed V and J ends, which lost 0 bases and 3 bases, there was a span of 12 bases. The germline gives CDR1 SGHVS, CDR2 FNYEAQ. This CDR3 has 16 amino acids.

The specimen was CD8+ T cells sorted from blood. The rearrangement joins TRBV7-6 to TRBJ1-3, with D possibly TRBD1 on 5 matching bases. The source is an adult with rheumatoid arthritis. The CDR3 nucleotides read TGTGCCAGCAGCTTAGCGAGGGGAGGGAGTGGAAACACCATATATTTT. It yields the protein CASSLARGGSGNTIYF.